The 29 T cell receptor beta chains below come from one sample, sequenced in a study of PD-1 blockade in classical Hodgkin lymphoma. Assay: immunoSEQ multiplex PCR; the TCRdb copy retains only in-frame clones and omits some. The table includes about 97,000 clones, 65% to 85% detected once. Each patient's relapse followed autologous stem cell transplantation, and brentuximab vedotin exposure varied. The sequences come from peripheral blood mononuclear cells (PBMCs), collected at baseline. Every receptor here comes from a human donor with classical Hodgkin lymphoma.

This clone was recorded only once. The CDR3 region has the DNA TGTGCCAGCAGTTCGAACATGGATACGCAGTATTTT. This translates into CASSSNMDTQYF. The chain has TRBV14 and TRBJ2-3; D gene uncertain. CDR1 is SGHDN, CDR2 FVKESK, per germline. The CDR3 runs to 12 residues. V lost 6 bases to trimming and J lost 6 bases, with 10 bases between them.

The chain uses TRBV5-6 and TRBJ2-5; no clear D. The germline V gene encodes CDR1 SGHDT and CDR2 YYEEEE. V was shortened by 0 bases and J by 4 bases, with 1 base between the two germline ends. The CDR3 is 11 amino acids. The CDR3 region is CASSLAETQYF. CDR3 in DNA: TGTGCCAGCAGCTTGGCAGAGACCCAGTACTTC.

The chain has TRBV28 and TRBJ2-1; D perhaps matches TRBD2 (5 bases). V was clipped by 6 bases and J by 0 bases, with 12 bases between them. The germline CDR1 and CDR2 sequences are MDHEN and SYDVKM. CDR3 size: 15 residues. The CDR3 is CASSPRTGSYNEQFF. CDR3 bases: TGTGCCAGCAGCCCTCGGACTGGCTCCTACAATGAGCAGTTCTTC.

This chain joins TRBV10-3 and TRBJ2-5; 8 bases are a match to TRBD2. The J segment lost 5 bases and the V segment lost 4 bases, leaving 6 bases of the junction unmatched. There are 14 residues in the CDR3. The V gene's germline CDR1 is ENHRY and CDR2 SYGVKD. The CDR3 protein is CAISAGGRGETQYF. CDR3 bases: TGTGCCATCAGTGCGGGGGGGCGAGGGGAGACCCAGTACTTC.

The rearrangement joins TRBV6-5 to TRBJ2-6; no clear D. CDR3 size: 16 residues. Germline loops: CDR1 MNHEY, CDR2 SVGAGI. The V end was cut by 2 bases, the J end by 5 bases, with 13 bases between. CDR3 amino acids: CASSYTKAVRANVLTF. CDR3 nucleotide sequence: TGTGCCAGCAGTTACACGAAGGCAGTAAGGGCCAACGTCCTGACTTTC.

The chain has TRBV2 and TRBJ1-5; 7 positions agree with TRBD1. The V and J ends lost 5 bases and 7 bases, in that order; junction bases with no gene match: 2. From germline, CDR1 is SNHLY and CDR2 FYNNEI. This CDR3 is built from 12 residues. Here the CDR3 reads CASSSRGQPQHF. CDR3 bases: TGTGCCAGCAGTAGCAGGGGGCAGCCCCAGCATTTT. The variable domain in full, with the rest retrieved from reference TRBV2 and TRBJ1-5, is EPEVTQTPSHQVTQMGQEVILRCVPISNHLYFYWYRQILGQKVEFLVSFYNNEISEKSEIFDDQFSVERPDGSNFTLKIRSTKLEDSAMYFCASSSRGQPQHFGDGTRLSIL.

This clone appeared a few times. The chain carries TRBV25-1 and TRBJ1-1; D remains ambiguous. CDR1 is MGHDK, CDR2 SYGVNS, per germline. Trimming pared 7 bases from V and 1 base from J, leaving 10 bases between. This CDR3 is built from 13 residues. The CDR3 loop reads CASNGNRNTEAFF. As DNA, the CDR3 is TGTGCCAGCAACGGGAACAGGAACACTGAAGCTTTCTTT.

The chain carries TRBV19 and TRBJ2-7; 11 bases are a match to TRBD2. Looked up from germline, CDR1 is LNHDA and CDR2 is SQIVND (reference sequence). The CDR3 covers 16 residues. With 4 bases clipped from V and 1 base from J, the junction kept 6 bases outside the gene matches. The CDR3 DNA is TGTGCCAGTAGTACCGGACTAGCGGGTTTTTCCTACGAGCAGTACTTC. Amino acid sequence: CASSTGLAGFSYEQYF.

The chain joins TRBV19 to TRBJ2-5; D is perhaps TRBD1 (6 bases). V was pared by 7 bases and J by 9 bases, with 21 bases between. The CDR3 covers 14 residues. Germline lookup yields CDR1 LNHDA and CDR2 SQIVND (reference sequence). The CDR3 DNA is TGTGCCAGTACCCCCGGGTGGGGGCAAGGGGCCCAGTACTTC. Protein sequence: CASTPGWGQGAQYF.

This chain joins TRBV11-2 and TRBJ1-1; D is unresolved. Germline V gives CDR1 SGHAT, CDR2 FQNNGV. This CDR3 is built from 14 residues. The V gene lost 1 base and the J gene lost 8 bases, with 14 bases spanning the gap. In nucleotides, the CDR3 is TGTGCCAGCAGCTTAGGTGCGGGTCCTGCCGAAGCTTTCTTT. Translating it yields CASSLGAGPAEAFF.

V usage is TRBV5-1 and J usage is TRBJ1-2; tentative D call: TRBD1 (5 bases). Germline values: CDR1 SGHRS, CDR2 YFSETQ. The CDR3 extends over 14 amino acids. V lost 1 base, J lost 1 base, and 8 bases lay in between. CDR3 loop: CASSLSGGNYGYTF. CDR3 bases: TGCGCCAGCAGCTTGTCGGGGGGTAACTATGGCTACACCTTC. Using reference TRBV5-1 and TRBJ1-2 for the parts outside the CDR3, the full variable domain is KAGVTQTPRYLIKTRGQQVTLSCSPISGHRSVSWYQQTPGQGLQFLFEYFSETQRNKGNFPGRFSGRQFSNSRSEMNVSTLELGDSALYLCASSLSGGNYGYTFGSGTRLTVV.

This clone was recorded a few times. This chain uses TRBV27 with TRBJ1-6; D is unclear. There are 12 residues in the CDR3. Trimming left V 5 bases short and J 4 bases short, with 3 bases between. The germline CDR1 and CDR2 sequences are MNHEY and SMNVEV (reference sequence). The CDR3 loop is CASSNYNSPLHF. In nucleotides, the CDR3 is TGTGCCAGCAGTAATTATAATTCACCCCTCCACTTT.

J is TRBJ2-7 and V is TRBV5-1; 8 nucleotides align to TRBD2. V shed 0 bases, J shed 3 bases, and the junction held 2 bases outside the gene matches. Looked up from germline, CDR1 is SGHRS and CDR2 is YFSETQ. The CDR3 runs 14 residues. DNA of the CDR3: TGCGCCAGCAGCTTGGCGGGAGGGTACTACGAGCAGTACTTC. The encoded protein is CASSLAGGYYEQYF.

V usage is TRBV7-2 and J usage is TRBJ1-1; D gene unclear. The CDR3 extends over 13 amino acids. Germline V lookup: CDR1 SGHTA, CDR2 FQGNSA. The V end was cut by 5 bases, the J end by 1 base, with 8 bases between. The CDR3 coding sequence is TGTGCCAGCAGCCCGGACCAGAACACTGAAGCTTTCTTT. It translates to CASSPDQNTEAFF.

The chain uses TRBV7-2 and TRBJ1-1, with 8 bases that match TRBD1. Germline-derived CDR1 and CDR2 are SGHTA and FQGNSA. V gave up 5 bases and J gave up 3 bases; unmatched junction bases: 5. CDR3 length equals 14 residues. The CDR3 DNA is TGTGCCAGCAGCACTGACAGGGGCCACACTGAAGCTTTCTTT. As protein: CASSTDRGHTEAFF.

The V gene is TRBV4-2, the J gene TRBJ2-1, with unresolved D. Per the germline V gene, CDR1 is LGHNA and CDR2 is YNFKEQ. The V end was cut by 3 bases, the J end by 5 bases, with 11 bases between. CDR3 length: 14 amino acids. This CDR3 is CASSHPAVDNEQFF. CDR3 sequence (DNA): TGTGCCAGCAGCCACCCGGCCGTGGACAATGAGCAGTTCTTC.

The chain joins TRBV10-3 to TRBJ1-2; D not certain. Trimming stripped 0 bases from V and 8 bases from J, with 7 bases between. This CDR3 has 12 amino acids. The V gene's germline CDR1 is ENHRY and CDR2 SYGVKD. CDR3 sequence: CAISESRGGYTF. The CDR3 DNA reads TGTGCCATCAGTGAGTCGAGAGGGGGCTACACCTTC.

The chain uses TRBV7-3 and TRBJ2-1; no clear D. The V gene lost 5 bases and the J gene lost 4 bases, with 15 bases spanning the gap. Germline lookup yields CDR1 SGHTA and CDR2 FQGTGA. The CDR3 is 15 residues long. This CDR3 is CASSPLAVTYNEQFF. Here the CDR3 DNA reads TGTGCCAGCAGCCCCTTGGCGGTTACGTACAATGAGCAGTTCTTC.

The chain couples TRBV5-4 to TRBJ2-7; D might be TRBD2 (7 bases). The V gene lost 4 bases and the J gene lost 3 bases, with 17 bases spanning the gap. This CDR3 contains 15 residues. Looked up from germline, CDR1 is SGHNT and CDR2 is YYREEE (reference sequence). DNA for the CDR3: TGTGCCAGCAGCCCGGGGGCGGGAGAGGTCTACGAGCAGTACTTC. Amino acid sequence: CASSPGAGEVYEQYF.

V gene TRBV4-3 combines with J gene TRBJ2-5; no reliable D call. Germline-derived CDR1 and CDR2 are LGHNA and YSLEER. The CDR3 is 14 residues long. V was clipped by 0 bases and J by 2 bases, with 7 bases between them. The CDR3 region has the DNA TGCGCCAGCAGCCAAGATGACCCTCAAGAGACCCAGTACTTC. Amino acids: CASSQDDPQETQYF.

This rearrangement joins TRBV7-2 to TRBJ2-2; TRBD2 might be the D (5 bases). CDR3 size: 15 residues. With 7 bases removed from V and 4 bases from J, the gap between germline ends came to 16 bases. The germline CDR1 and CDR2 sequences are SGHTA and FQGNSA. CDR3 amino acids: CASKGGSPSTGELFF. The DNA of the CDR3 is TGTGCCAGCAAAGGAGGATCCCCCAGCACCGGGGAGCTGTTTTTT. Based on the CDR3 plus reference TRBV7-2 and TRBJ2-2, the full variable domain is GAGVSQSPSNKVTEKGKDVELRCDPISGHTALYWYRQSLGQGLEFLIYFQGNSAPDKSGLPSDRFSAERTGGSVSTLTIQRTQQEDSAVYLCASKGGSPSTGELFFGEGSRLTVL.

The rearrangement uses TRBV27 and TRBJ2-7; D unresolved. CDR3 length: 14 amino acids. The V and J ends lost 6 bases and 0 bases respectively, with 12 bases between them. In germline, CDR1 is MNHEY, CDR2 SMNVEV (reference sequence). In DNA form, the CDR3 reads TGTGCCAGCAGGATCCAACAGAGCTCCTACGAGCAGTACTTC. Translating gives CASRIQQSSYEQYF.

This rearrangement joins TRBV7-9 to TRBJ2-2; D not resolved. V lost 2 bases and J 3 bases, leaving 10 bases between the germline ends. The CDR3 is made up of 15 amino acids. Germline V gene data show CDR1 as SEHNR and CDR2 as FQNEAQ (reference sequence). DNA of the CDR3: TGTGCCAGCAGCTTATACCCAGGCCACACCGGGGAGCTGTTTTTT. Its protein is CASSLYPGHTGELFF.

The CDR3 loop reads CASSEGETQYF. CDR3 nucleotide sequence: TGTGCCAGCAGTGAAGGGGAGACCCAGTACTTC. V and J are TRBV2 and TRBJ2-5; D is unresolved. CDR1 and CDR2 (germline): SNHLY, FYNNEI. V shed 1 base and J shed 5 bases, with 2 bases lying between them. The CDR3 contains 11 residues.

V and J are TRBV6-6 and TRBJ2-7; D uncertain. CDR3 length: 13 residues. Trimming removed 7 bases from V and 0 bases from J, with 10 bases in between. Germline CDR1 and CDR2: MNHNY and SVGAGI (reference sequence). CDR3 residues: CASTKPGSYEQYF. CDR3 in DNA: TGTGCCAGCACCAAACCAGGCTCCTACGAGCAGTACTTC.

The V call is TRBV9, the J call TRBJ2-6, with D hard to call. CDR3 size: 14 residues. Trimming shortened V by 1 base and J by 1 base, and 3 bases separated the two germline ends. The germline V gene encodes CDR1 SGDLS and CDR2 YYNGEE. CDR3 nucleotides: TGTGCCAGCAGCGTAATATCTGGGGCCAACGTCCTGACTTTC. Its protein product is CASSVISGANVLTF.

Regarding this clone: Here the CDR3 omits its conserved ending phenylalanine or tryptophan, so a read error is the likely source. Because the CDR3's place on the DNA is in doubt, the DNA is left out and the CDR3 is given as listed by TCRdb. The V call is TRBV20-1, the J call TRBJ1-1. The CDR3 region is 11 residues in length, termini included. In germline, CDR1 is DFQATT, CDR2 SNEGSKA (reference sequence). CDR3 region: CSARVGQGVEA.

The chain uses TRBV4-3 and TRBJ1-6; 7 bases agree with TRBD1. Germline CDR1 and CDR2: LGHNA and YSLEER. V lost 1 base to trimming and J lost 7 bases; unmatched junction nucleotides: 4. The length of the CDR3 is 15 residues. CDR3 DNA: TGCGCCAGCAGCCAAGGGACAGGTGGCAATTCACCCCTCCACTTT. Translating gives CASSQGTGGNSPLHF.

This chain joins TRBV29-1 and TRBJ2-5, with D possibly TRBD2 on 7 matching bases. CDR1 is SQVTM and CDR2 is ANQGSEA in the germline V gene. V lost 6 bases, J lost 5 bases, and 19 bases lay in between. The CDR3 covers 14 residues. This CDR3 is CSVAHRGRGETQYF. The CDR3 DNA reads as TGCAGCGTGGCTCATCGGGGGAGGGGGGAGACCCAGTACTTC.